These 14 T cell receptor beta chains were sequenced from one sample in a study of T cell responses to AZD1222 COVID-19 vaccine. The assay was immunoSEQ multiplex PCR, and TCRdb's table has in-frame clones only and misses some. The sample carries more than 75,000 clones, approximately 90% recorded once. The sample was peripheral blood, taken on day 0 of AZD1222 vaccination. These receptors originate from an adult in good health.

This chain connects TRBV7-3 to TRBJ1-1; 10 bases line up with TRBD1. The length of the CDR3 is 15 residues. Germline loops: CDR1 SGHTA, CDR2 FQGTGA. The ends lost 9 bases at V and 8 bases at J; junction bases unmatched: 15. CDR3 loop: CASGRDRGSGEEAFF. In DNA form, the CDR3 reads TGTGCCAGTGGCCGGGACAGGGGATCAGGGGAGGAAGCTTTCTTT.

Points on this clone: Other DNA sequences in this sample translate to the same CDR3. The chain uses TRBV9 and TRBJ1-3, with D unresolved. Trimming took 2 bases from V and 0 from J, leaving 6 bases between them. The CDR3 runs 14 residues. Germline V gene lookup returns CDR1 SGDLS and CDR2 YYNGEE. This chain's CDR3 is CASSVQDSGNTIYF. The CDR3 DNA reads TGTGCCAGCAGCGTCCAGGACTCTGGAAACACCATATATTTT. Looking up the rest from reference TRBV9 and TRBJ1-3 gives the full variable domain: DSGVTQTPKHLITATGQRVTLRCSPRSGDLSVYWYQQSLDQGLQFLIQYYNGEERAKGNILERFSAQQFPDLHSELNLSSLELGDSALYFCASSVQDSGNTIYFGEGSWLTVV.

V usage is TRBV27 and J usage is TRBJ1-1; TRBD1 agrees at 8 bases. Germline lookup yields CDR1 MNHEY and CDR2 SMNVEV (reference sequence). This CDR3 has 15 amino acids. Unmatched junction bases numbered 6, after V lost 3 bases and J lost 3 bases. The CDR3 DNA reads TGTGCCAGCAGTTTTTCAGGGGGCTCGTACACTGAAGCTTTCTTT. This sequence encodes CASSFSGGSYTEAFF.

V usage is TRBV7-9 and J usage is TRBJ2-3; the D is unclear. Between the trimmed V and J ends, which lost 4 bases and 2 bases, there was a span of 1 base. The CDR3 runs to 11 residues. CDR1 and CDR2 from the germline V gene are SEHNR and FQNEAQ (reference sequence). In nucleotides, the CDR3 is TGTGCCAGCAGCTCCACAGATACGCAGTATTTT. This gives the protein CASSSTDTQYF.

The chain uses TRBV28 and TRBJ1-1; D remains ambiguous. The V and J ends lost 7 bases and 0 bases respectively, with 6 bases between them. The V gene's germline CDR1 is MDHEN and CDR2 SYDVKM. The CDR3 extends over 12 amino acids. CDR3 nucleotide sequence: TGTGCCAGCACAGTAATGAACACTGAAGCTTTCTTT. Its translation is CASTVMNTEAFF.

This clone was detected only a few times. The chain has TRBV6-5 and TRBJ2-6; D is undetermined. Deletions cut 4 bases from V and 2 bases from J, with 9 bases between. The CDR3 length is 15 residues. The germline gives CDR1 MNHEY, CDR2 SVGAGI. The CDR3 DNA is TGTGCCAGCAGTTTCTTGAGCGCTGGGGCCAACGTCCTGACTTTC. This sequence encodes CASSFLSAGANVLTF.

The chain employs TRBV2 and TRBJ2-1, with TRBD2 matching over 14 bases. Germline CDR1 is SNHLY and CDR2 is FYNNEI. The trim removed 7 bases at V and 4 bases at J, leaving 3 bases unmatched. This CDR3 spans 15 amino acids. This chain's CDR3 is CASTTSGRVYNEQFF. In nucleotides, the CDR3 is TGTGCCAGCACGACTAGCGGGAGGGTTTACAATGAGCAGTTCTTC.

This clone showed up just once. This rearrangement joins TRBV9 to TRBJ2-3, with 7 bases matching TRBD2. This CDR3 is 12 amino acids long. Germline CDR1 is SGDLS and CDR2 is YYNGEE. With 4 bases clipped from V and 14 bases from J, the junction kept 10 bases outside the gene matches. In nucleotides, the CDR3 is TGTGCCAGCAGCCCCCTGGGCGGGAGTGGGTATTTT. It codes for CASSPLGGSGYF.

In its sample, this clone was seen once. This chain links TRBV6-5 with TRBJ2-7; no clear D. There are 12 residues in the CDR3. Trimming shortened V by 6 bases and J by 4 bases, and 10 bases separated the two germline ends. Germline V lookup: CDR1 MNHEY, CDR2 SVGAGI. The CDR3 loop is CASRFQQYEQYF. Here the CDR3 DNA reads TGTGCCAGCAGATTTCAGCAATACGAGCAGTACTTC.

This chain joins TRBV4-2 and TRBJ2-3, with D possibly TRBD2 on 6 matching bases. The V gene lost 4 bases and the J gene lost 2 bases, with 13 bases spanning the gap. The CDR3 loop spans 15 amino acids. The germline gives CDR1 LGHNA, CDR2 YNFKEQ. The DNA for the CDR3 is TGTGCCAGCAGCCCCTTGGGGGGAAACACAGATACGCAGTATTTT. Residues: CASSPLGGNTDTQYF.

V gene TRBV9 combines with J gene TRBJ2-3; D ambiguous. The CDR3 totals 13 residues. V lost 4 bases and J 0 bases, leaving 6 bases between the germline ends. Germline CDR1 reads SGDLS; CDR2 reads YYNGEE. CDR3 amino acids: CASSPWSTDTQYF. The CDR3 DNA reads TGTGCCAGCAGCCCTTGGAGCACAGATACGCAGTATTTT.

This chain joins TRBV6-2 or TRBV6-3 and TRBJ2-5; D is perhaps TRBD2 (8 bases). The V end was cut by 4 bases, the J end by 5 bases, with 17 bases between. Per the germline V gene, CDR1 is MNHEY and CDR2 is SVGEGT. This CDR3 contains 15 residues. CDR3 DNA sequence: TGTGCCAGCAGTTGGGACAGCGGGAGCCCTGAGACCCAGTACTTC. Protein: CASSWDSGSPETQYF.

This clone has a single count. The V and J genes are TRBV7-9 and TRBJ2-7, with D possibly being TRBD1 (6 bases). Germline V lookup: CDR1 SEHNR, CDR2 FQNEAQ (reference sequence). Trimming cost V 6 bases and J 6 bases, with 12 bases left between them. The CDR3 is made up of 12 amino acids. CDR3 sequence reads: CASSPARGEQYF. As DNA, the CDR3 is TGTGCCAGCAGTCCGGCCAGGGGCGAGCAGTACTTC.

This rearrangement joins TRBV4-1 to TRBJ2-5, with D tentatively TRBD2 (6 bases). This CDR3 has 13 amino acids. CDR1 and CDR2 (germline): MGHRA, YSYEKL. Trimming took 2 bases from V and 7 from J, leaving 11 bases between them. This chain's CDR3 is CASSQNAAGTQYF. The CDR3 coding sequence is TGCGCCAGCAGCCAAAATGCAGCGGGGACCCAGTACTTC.